This T cell receptor (beta chain) originates from a study of cytomegalovirus exposure and HLA in healthy donors. Produced via immunoSEQ multiplex PCR; TCRdb's table is partial and in-frame only. The sample carries approximately 200,000 clones, just over 90% recorded once. The sequenced material came from PBMCs. The clonotype was recovered from a woman in her late teens or twenties in good health and CMV-seronegative.

CDR3 DNA: TGTGCCAGCAGTTACGAACTAGCGGGGGCCACAGATACGCAGTATTTT. It yields the protein CASSYELAGATDTQYF. This chain connects TRBV6-5 to TRBJ2-3, with 11 bases aligning to TRBD2. Germline V CDR1 and CDR2: MNHEY, SVGAGI. With V trimmed by 2 bases and J by 2 bases, 3 bases remained unmatched. The CDR3 extends over 16 amino acids.